The following is a T cell receptor beta chain sequence with its context. Using a J-beta primer mix together with a sample-barcoded 5' primer, a second PCR was run for roughly 6 to 12 cycles. Each CDR3 protein is one row after TCRdb ran MiXCR on the 5' RACE reads. The profile covers fewer than 1,000,000 distinct CDR3 sequences, with under 55% appearing a single time and approximately 19% taken by the ten largest. The data stem from a study of blood T cells in healthy people across ages. Study-level background: Template-switching capture recovered about one barcoded beta molecule per two T cells.

This receptor was identified in a man aged 55 to 70 in good health. Sequenced: blood.

As DNA, the CDR3 is TGTGCCAGCAACAACCACAGGGGGCTGGAGACCCAGTACTTC. Its protein is CASNNHRGLETQYF. This chain links TRBV7-9 with TRBJ2-5; TRBD1 matches 9 bases. The CDR3 runs to 14 residues. The V gene end was trimmed by 7 bases and the J gene end by 5 bases; junction bases not matched to a gene: 8. Germline-derived CDR1 and CDR2 are SEHNR and FQNEAQ (reference sequence).